This T cell receptor (beta chain) originates from a study of T cell clonality in common variable immunodeficiency. Overall study results and limits: Patient heterogeneity in the CVID cohort limited correlations between repertoire features and clinical complications. Common variable immunodeficiency TCR beta sequences reportedly had fewer deletions and N-nucleotide insertions.

The sample holds many counts of this clone. The antigen is undetermined. Read data end 3 residues before the CDR3 end; the end is taken from the germline J gene. This CDR3 is 15 amino acids long. Germline values: CDR1 MNHNS, CDR2 SASEGT. Trimming stripped 3 bases from V and 4 bases from J, with 13 bases between. Here immunoSEQ multiplex PCR was the method, and the copy in TCRdb shows in-frame clones only, minus some. There are 40,000 to 45,000 clones in the sample, none observed a single time. Patients and controls were mostly of Caucasian heritage. This TCR came from a person aged 18 to 75 in good health. The chain recombines TRBV6-1 with TRBJ2-4; D might be TRBD2 (5 bases). What was sequenced was peripheral blood mononuclear cells. The CDR3 loop is CASSDGQAEKNIQYF. The CDR3 bases that were read are TGTGCCAGCAGTGACGGCCAAGCGGAGAAAAACATT.